The 23 T cell receptor beta chains in this list originate from one sample, sequenced in a study of cytomegalovirus exposure and HLA in healthy donors. The study ran its PCR with 60 Vbeta and 13 Jbeta primers. Using immunoSEQ multiplex PCR, the repertoire was profiled, and TCRdb retains in-frame clones only, with some absent. Of more than 30,000 clones detected, roughly 74% appear once; the ten largest clones hold 6.3%. The sequenced sample consisted of PBMCs. Source of these receptors: a man aged 25-40 years in good health and CMV-seronegative.

Only one count was recorded for this clone. The chain is built from TRBV6-5 and TRBJ2-5, with 11 bases lining up with TRBD1. Judging by the DNA end, TRBJ2-7 fits better; the J call may be wrong. The CDR3 runs 14 residues. The germline V gene has CDR1 MNHEY and CDR2 SVGAGI. The CDR3 nucleotides are TGTGCCAGCAGACCGGACAGGGGGCGCTTCGAGCAGTACTTC. Amino acids: CASRPDRGRFEQYF.

The chain has TRBV27 and TRBJ2-7; 10 bases are a match to TRBD1. Germline CDR1 is MNHEY and CDR2 is SMNVEV (reference sequence). The V segment lost 6 bases and the J segment 6 bases; nucleotides outside the gene matches: 11. This CDR3 comprises 15 residues. CDR3 residues: CASSRDRTGGGEQYF. The DNA of the CDR3 is TGTGCCAGCAGCAGGGACCGGACAGGGGGTGGCGAGCAGTACTTC.

This chain's CDR3 is CASSLRVSGAKNIQYF. The CDR3 bases are TGTGCCAGCAGCTTAAGAGTTTCGGGGGCCAAAAACATTCAGTACTTC. This sequence joins TRBV13 and TRBJ2-4; a possible D gene is TRBD2 (5 bases). The CDR3 length is 16 residues. Trimming removed 2 bases at V and 1 base at J, with 12 bases between. CDR1 and CDR2 from the germline V gene are PRHDT and FYEKMQ (reference sequence). The variable domain in full, completed from reference TRBV13 and TRBJ2-4, reads AAGVIQSPRHLIKEKRETATLKCYPIPRHDTVYWYQQGPGQDPQFLISFYEKMQSDKGSIPDRFSAQQFSDYHSELNMSSLELGDSALYFCASSLRVSGAKNIQYFGAGTRLSVL.

This clone was seen more than once but under ten times. The rearrangement links TRBV7-8 to TRBJ1-1; D gene unclear. CDR1 is SGHVS and CDR2 is FQNEAQ in the germline V gene. Trimming took off 2 bases at V and 7 bases at J, with 8 bases between the two ends. The CDR3 has 12 amino acids. The CDR3 sequence is CASSLNSGEAFF. CDR3 bases: TGTGCCAGCAGCTTAAACTCGGGTGAAGCTTTCTTT.

V is TRBV13 and J is TRBJ2-1; D not certain. V shed 4 bases and J shed 12 bases, with 19 bases lying between them. Germline CDR1 reads PRHDT; CDR2 reads FYEKMQ (reference sequence). The CDR3 consists of 14 residues. The CDR3 DNA follows: TGTGCCAGCAGCTCCTCGATGGCCCGCCTCTCGCAGTTCTTC. It translates to CASSSSMARLSQFF.

This sequence joins TRBV27 and TRBJ1-4; D ambiguous. The germline V gene encodes CDR1 MNHEY and CDR2 SMNVEV (reference sequence). Trimming shortened V by 5 bases and J by 0 bases, and 10 bases separated the two germline ends. This CDR3 is built from 15 residues. Written as DNA, the CDR3 is TGTGCCAGCAGTCCCCCGCGTCCAACTAATGAAAAACTGTTTTTT. Encoded protein: CASSPPRPTNEKLFF.

V gene TRBV27 combines with J gene TRBJ2-2; TRBD2 agrees at 9 bases. The J segment lost 3 bases and the V segment lost 4 bases, leaving 12 bases of the junction unmatched. The CDR3 sequence is 18 residues long. CDR1 and CDR2 from the germline V gene are MNHEY and SMNVEV (reference sequence). The CDR3 DNA is TGTGCCAGCAGTTGGGGGCCAGGGCGCGGGGGGGACACCGGGGAGCTGTTTTTT. Translating gives CASSWGPGRGGDTGELFF.

This chain links TRBV9 with TRBJ2-1, with D hard to call. CDR1 and CDR2 from the germline V gene are SGDLS and YYNGEE. Deletions cut 1 base from V and 4 bases from J, with 6 bases between. The CDR3 extends over 13 amino acids. CDR3 sequence: CASSVLQYNEQFF. CDR3 DNA: TGTGCCAGCAGCGTATTACAGTACAATGAGCAGTTCTTC.

The V call is TRBV5-5, the J call TRBJ1-1; D is unclear. Trimming left V 1 base short and J 5 bases short, with 15 bases between. In germline, CDR1 is SGHKS, CDR2 YYEKEE (reference sequence). CDR3 length: 15 residues. The CDR3 nucleotides read TGTGCCAGCAGCTTGAGTGGGCAGAGCGGAACTGAAGCTTTCTTT. Residues: CASSLSGQSGTEAFF.

This chain joins TRBV5-6 and TRBJ1-2; D uncertain. The V gene lost 0 bases and the J gene lost 7 bases, with 13 bases spanning the gap. Germline V gene data show CDR1 as SGHDT and CDR2 as YYEEEE. This CDR3 spans 14 amino acids. CDR3 in amino acids: CASSLDRGDVGYTF. The DNA for the CDR3 is TGTGCCAGCAGCTTGGATCGGGGTGATGTTGGCTACACCTTC. Supplemented by reference TRBV5-6 and TRBJ1-2, the full variable domain reads DAGVTQSPTHLIKTRGQQVTLRCSPKSGHDTVSWYQQALGQGPQFIFQYYEEEERQRGNFPDRFSGHQFPNYSSELNVNALLLGDSALYLCASSLDRGDVGYTFGSGTRLTVV.

The rearrangement joins TRBV18 to TRBJ1-2; D perhaps matches TRBD1 (5 bases). Germline values: CDR1 KGHSH, CDR2 LQKENI. The CDR3 spans 18 residues. Trimming took 3 bases from V and 8 from J, leaving 28 bases between them. The CDR3 protein is CASSPESGGAVLMRGYTF. The DNA of the CDR3 is TGTGCCAGCTCACCGGAATCAGGAGGGGCAGTTTTGATGAGGGGCTACACCTTC.

The chain couples TRBV30 to TRBJ2-1; TRBD1 aligns across 7 bases. CDR3 length: 14 residues. Germline CDR1 reads GTSNPN; CDR2 reads SVGIG (reference sequence). The J segment lost 4 bases and the V segment lost 2 bases, leaving 5 bases of the junction unmatched. CDR3 coding DNA: TGTGCCTGGAGTCGGGGACAGAGTTACAATGAGCAGTTCTTC. Amino acids: CAWSRGQSYNEQFF.

The chain joins TRBV7-3 to TRBJ2-5, with D possibly TRBD2 on 6 matching bases. V dropped 4 bases and J dropped 5 bases, with 14 bases sitting between them. Germline lookup yields CDR1 SGHTA and CDR2 FQGTGA. The length of the CDR3 is 14 residues. The CDR3 reads CASSSSGREETQYF. CDR3 DNA: TGTGCCAGCAGCTCCTCAGGACGGGAGGAGACCCAGTACTTC.

V gene TRBV2 combines with J gene TRBJ2-7; 7 bases fit TRBD1. Germline V gene sequence: CDR1 SNHLY, CDR2 FYNNEI. V shed 5 bases and J 4 bases; nucleotides not matched to a gene: 11. This CDR3 comprises 15 residues. CDR3 loop: CASSSRDSLGYEQYF. In nucleotides, the CDR3 is TGTGCCAGCAGTTCCCGGGACAGCTTGGGGTACGAGCAGTACTTC.

The chain recombines TRBV5-4 with TRBJ2-2; TRBD2 might be the D (6 bases). Per the germline V gene, CDR1 is SGHNT and CDR2 is YYREEE (reference sequence). The CDR3 has 15 amino acids. With 2 bases removed from V and 6 bases from J, the gap between germline ends came to 14 bases. The CDR3 region is CASSFGGPRAGELFF. The DNA of the CDR3 is TGTGCCAGCAGCTTTGGAGGGCCCCGGGCCGGGGAGCTGTTTTTT.

This chain's CDR3 is CAASMGAIYGYTF. DNA of the CDR3: TGTGCCGCATCTATGGGGGCCATCTATGGCTACACCTTC. This chain links TRBV10-3 with TRBJ1-2; D is possibly TRBD1 (6 bases). Germline V lookup: CDR1 ENHRY, CDR2 SYGVKD. There are 13 residues in the CDR3. The V end lost 11 bases, the J end lost 4 bases, and 17 bases lay between the germline ends.

In this sample, this clone turned up a few times. The genes are TRBV7-9 and TRBJ2-7; D not resolved. The ends were cut back, 2 bases at V and 5 bases at J, with 4 bases in the middle. Germline V gene sequence: CDR1 SEHNR, CDR2 FQNEAQ (reference sequence). The CDR3 contains 11 residues. CDR3 in amino acids: CASSLIDEQYF. The CDR3 DNA reads TGTGCCAGCAGCTTAATCGACGAGCAGTACTTC.

The rearrangement joins TRBV21-1 to TRBJ1-2. TRBV21-1 is given as a pseudogene. The CDR3 spans 17 residues. CDR3 loop: CASSEGLIRNVDYGYTF. The CDR3 nucleotides are TGTGCCAGCAGTGAGGGTCTCATTCGGAACGTCGACTATGGCTACACCTTC.

The CDR3 sequence: CASRQPTVSGNTIYF. Here the CDR3 DNA reads TGTGCCAGCAGACAACCGACAGTATCTGGAAACACCATATATTTT. The rearrangement uses TRBV7-9 and TRBJ1-3, with TRBD1 as a possible D gene (5 bases). The V end was cut by 6 bases, the J end by 1 base, with 13 bases between. The CDR3 extends over 15 amino acids. Germline assignment: CDR1 SEHNR and CDR2 FQNEAQ (reference sequence).

The chain combines TRBV6-5 with TRBJ2-1; 7 bases fit TRBD2. The V and J ends lost 3 bases and 0 bases, in that order; junction bases with no gene match: 2. CDR1 MNHEY and CDR2 SVGAGI come from the germline V gene. This CDR3 is 15 amino acids long. The CDR3 coding sequence is TGTGCCAGCAGTTATGCGGGAGACTCCTACAATGAGCAGTTCTTC. Its protein is CASSYAGDSYNEQFF.

This rearrangement joins TRBV6-4 to TRBJ2-1, with D unresolved. V lost 0 bases, J lost 0 bases, and 9 bases lay in between. Germline CDR1 MRHNA, CDR2 SNTAGT. This CDR3 is 16 amino acids long. The CDR3 sequence: CASSDSDSSSYNEQFF. DNA for the CDR3: TGTGCCAGCAGTGACTCTGACTCGAGCTCCTACAATGAGCAGTTCTTC.

The chain links TRBV7-8 to TRBJ1-1; D is uncertain. Germline lookup yields CDR1 SGHVS and CDR2 FQNEAQ. The CDR3 has 13 residues. V gave up 5 bases and J gave up 2 bases, with 9 bases separating them. Here the CDR3 reads CASSHGGNTEAFF. As DNA, the CDR3 is TGTGCCAGCAGCCACGGCGGTAACACTGAAGCTTTCTTT.

This chain links TRBV4-1 with TRBJ2-6; TRBD1 is a possible D gene (6 bases). The CDR3 contains 18 residues. V was pared by 2 bases and J by 0 bases, with 14 bases between. Per germline, CDR1 MGHRA and CDR2 YSYEKL. As DNA, the CDR3 is TGCGCCAGCAGCCAAAACTCAGGGGATTCCTCTGGGGCCAACGTCCTGACTTTC. Translating it yields CASSQNSGDSSGANVLTF.